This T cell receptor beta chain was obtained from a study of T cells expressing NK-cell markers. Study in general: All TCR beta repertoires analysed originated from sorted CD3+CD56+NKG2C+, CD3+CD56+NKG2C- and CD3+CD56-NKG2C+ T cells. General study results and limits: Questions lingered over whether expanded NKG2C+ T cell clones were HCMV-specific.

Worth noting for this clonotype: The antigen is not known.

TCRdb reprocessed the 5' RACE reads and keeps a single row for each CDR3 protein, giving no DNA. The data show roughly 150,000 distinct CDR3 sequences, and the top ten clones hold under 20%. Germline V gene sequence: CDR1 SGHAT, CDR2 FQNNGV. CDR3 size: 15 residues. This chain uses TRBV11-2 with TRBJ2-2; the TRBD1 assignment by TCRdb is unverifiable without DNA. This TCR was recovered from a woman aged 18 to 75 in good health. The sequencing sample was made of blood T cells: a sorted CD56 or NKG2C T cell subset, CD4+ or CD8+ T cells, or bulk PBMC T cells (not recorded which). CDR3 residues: CASSSLGQGSGELFF.